This TCR beta chain came from a study of shared clonotypes between healthy human individuals. The V end lost 5 bases, the J end lost 2 bases, and 18 bases lay between the germline ends. Germline CDR1 and CDR2: MNHEY and SMNVEV (reference sequence). The length of the CDR3 is 16 residues. This clone was found a few times. TCRdb keeps only in-frame clones here, not all; method: immunoSEQ multiplex PCR. The table shows fewer than 850,000 clones, with 80% to 95% occurring only once. This chain links TRBV27 with TRBJ1-1, with D maybe TRBD1 (6 bases). The TCR sequence derives from a man in his late teens or twenties in good health. Some clones in this sample may be carry-over from other donors' samples. The sequenced sample was memory CD8+ T cells from PBMCs. Noted subset: CD45RO+ cells pooled with CCR7-negative TemRA cells. The CDR3 region is CASSEIPTGENTEAFF. The DNA for the CDR3 is TGTGCCAGCAGTGAGATCCCGACAGGCGAAAACACTGAAGCTTTCTTT.